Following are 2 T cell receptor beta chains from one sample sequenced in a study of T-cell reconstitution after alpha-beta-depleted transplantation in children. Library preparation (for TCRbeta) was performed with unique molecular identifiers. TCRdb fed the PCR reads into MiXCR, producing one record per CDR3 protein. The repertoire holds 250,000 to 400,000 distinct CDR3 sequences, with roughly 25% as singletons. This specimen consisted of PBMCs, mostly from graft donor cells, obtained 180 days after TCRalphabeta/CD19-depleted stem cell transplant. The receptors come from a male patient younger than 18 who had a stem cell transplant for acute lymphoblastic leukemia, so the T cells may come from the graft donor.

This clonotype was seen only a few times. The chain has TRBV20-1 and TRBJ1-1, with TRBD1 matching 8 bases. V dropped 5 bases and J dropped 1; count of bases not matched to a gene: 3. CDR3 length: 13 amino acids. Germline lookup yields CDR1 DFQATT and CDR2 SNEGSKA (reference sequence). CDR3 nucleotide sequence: TGCAGTGCTCCCGGGACAGGGAACACTGAAGCTTTCTTT. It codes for CSAPGTGNTEAFF.

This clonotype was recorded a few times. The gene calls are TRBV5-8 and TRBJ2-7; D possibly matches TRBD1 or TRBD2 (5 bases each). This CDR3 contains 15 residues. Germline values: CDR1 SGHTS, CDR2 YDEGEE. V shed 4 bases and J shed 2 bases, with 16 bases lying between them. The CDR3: CASSRTGTAAYEQYF. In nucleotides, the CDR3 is TGTGCCAGCAGCAGAACCGGGACCGCTGCCTACGAGCAGTACTTC. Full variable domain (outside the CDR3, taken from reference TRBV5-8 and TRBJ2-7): EAGVTQSPTHLIKTRGQQATLRCSPISGHTSVYWYQQALGLGLQFLLWYDEGEERNRGNFPPRFSGRQFPNYSSELNVNALELEDSALYLCASSRTGTAAYEQYFGPGTRLTVT.